This T cell receptor (beta chain) was recovered during a study of blood T cell repertoires in COVID-19. Study as a whole: COVID-19 samples from acute and convalescent phases originated in the United States, Italy and Spain.

In the authors' methods: Amplification with reference gene primers provided the estimates of nucleated cell counts. Measured with immunoSEQ multiplex PCR; TCRdb has only the in-frame clones, and not every one. V, J and clone size derive from that table, while D and trimming were established from the DNA sequence. The table records around 130,000 clones, less than 90% of them present only once. The table lists this clone with many counts. CDR3 length: 15 amino acids. Unmatched junction bases numbered 10, after V lost 6 bases and J lost 4 bases. Germline assignment: CDR1 SNHLY and CDR2 FYNNEI. V is TRBV2 and J is TRBJ1-2, with 8 bases fitting TRBD1. Sequencing used peripheral blood. The clonotype comes from a young woman who had recovered from COVID-19. In DNA form, the CDR3 reads TGTGCCAGCAGCCACCCGGACAGGGCGGGCTATGGCTACACCTTC. Amino acids: CASSHPDRAGYGYTF.